These T cell receptor beta chains were read from a single sample in a study of OX40 agonist ivuxolimab in advanced cancers. Assay: immunoSEQ multiplex PCR; the TCRdb copy retains only in-frame clones and omits some. This repertoire shows 69,000 or so clones, about 84% found once; its top ten account for 5% to 6.5%. The sample was CD4+ or CD8+ T cells sorted from blood, taken in a trial of the OX40 agonist ivuxolimab. The source of these receptors is an adult with an advanced solid tumor such as melanoma, head and neck, liver or kidney cancer. Both conserved end residues are part of each CDR3. The order of the fields is D gene, J gene, V gene, clone size, CDR3 DNA, CDR3 protein. The D gene is left open where the match is weak. Some rows mark clone size as missing; the rest say once, few, many or name a class of expanded clone.

d_call: -
j_call: TRBJ2-7
v_call: TRBV18
clone_size: -
cdr3_nt: TGTGCCAGCTCCTATACTGACGACGAGCAGTACTTC
cdr3_aa: CASSYTDDEQYF

d_call: -
j_call: TRBJ2-1
v_call: TRBV28
clone_size: -
cdr3_nt: TGTGCCAGCAGTTTAGGAGGGAACCGTCCGAATGAGCAGTTCTTC
cdr3_aa: CASSLGGNRPNEQFF

d_call: TRBD2
j_call: TRBJ2-7
v_call: TRBV11-1
clone_size: -
cdr3_nt: TGTGCCAGCAGAAAAGGTGTACTAAGCGGGAGCCACTACGAGCAGTACTTC
cdr3_aa: CASRKGVLSGSHYEQYF

d_call: -
j_call: TRBJ2-5
v_call: TRBV9
clone_size: -
cdr3_nt: TGTGCCAGCAGCGTAGGACAGCCGTACCAAGAGACCCAGTACTTC
cdr3_aa: CASSVGQPYQETQYF

d_call: -
j_call: TRBJ1-2
v_call: TRBV7-2
clone_size: -
cdr3_nt: TGTGCCAGCAGCTTCCAACCACCAAGGGAGGGCTACACCTTC
cdr3_aa: CASSFQPPREGYTF

d_call: -
j_call: TRBJ1-1
v_call: TRBV4-1
clone_size: -
cdr3_nt: TGCGCCAGCAGCCAGTCAGGGTGGGTCACTGAAGCTTTCTTT
cdr3_aa: CASSQSGWVTEAFF

d_call: TRBD2
j_call: TRBJ2-1
v_call: TRBV11-3
clone_size: -
cdr3_nt: TGTGCCAGCAGCGCCCCCCTAGCGGACGGCCCCTACAATGAGCAGTTCTTC
cdr3_aa: CASSAPLADGPYNEQFF

d_call: -
j_call: TRBJ1-2
v_call: TRBV2
clone_size: -
cdr3_nt: TGTGCCAGCAGTGAATTTATGGCGGGGGGGCGCGCTAACTATGGCTACACCTTC
cdr3_aa: CASSEFMAGGRANYGYTF

d_call: TRBD1
j_call: TRBJ1-1
v_call: TRBV18
clone_size: -
cdr3_nt: TGTGCCAGCTCACCACCCGGACAGGGTAACACTGAAGCTTTCTTT
cdr3_aa: CASSPPGQGNTEAFF

d_call: -
j_call: TRBJ1-1
v_call: TRBV28
clone_size: -
cdr3_nt: TGTGCCAGCAGTTTTCGGCAGCATAGTAACACTGAAGCTTTCTTT
cdr3_aa: CASSFRQHSNTEAFF

d_call: -
j_call: TRBJ1-2
v_call: TRBV18
clone_size: -
cdr3_nt: TGTGCCAGCTCAACCGGGGGCAAGACTTATGGCTACACCTTC
cdr3_aa: CASSTGGKTYGYTF

d_call: -
j_call: TRBJ1-1
v_call: TRBV7-8
clone_size: -
cdr3_nt: TGTGCCAGCAGCTCCTATGGACGCGGAAACACTGAAGCTTTCTTT
cdr3_aa: CASSSYGRGNTEAFF

d_call: -
j_call: TRBJ2-1
v_call: TRBV14
clone_size: -
cdr3_nt: TGTGCCAGCAGCCAAGCTCGGTTTAGCTCCTACAATGAGCAGTTCTTC
cdr3_aa: CASSQARFSSYNEQFF

d_call: -
j_call: TRBJ2-7
v_call: TRBV4-2
clone_size: -
cdr3_nt: TGTGCCAGCAGCCAACTCCCCCCCGCCGAGCAGTACTTC
cdr3_aa: CASSQLPPAEQYF

d_call: -
j_call: TRBJ2-2
v_call: TRBV9
clone_size: -
cdr3_nt: TGTGCCAGCAGCCTCGATTGGGCTCCCGGGGAGCTGTTTTTT
cdr3_aa: CASSLDWAPGELFF

d_call: TRBD1
j_call: TRBJ1-2
v_call: TRBV18
clone_size: -
cdr3_nt: TGTGCCAGCTCAACGGGGACAGGGGATAGAGGCTACACCTTC
cdr3_aa: CASSTGTGDRGYTF

d_call: TRBD2
j_call: TRBJ2-1
v_call: TRBV5-8
clone_size: once
cdr3_nt: TGTGCCAGCAGCTTGGAGACTAGCGCCGATGAGCAGTTCTTC
cdr3_aa: CASSLETSADEQFF

d_call: TRBD2
j_call: TRBJ2-1
v_call: TRBV5-1
clone_size: -
cdr3_nt: TGCGCCAGCAGCTTGGGTCGTCGTCCGGGACTAGCGGGAGGGGACAATGAGCAGTTCTTC
cdr3_aa: CASSLGRRPGLAGGDNEQFF

d_call: -
j_call: TRBJ1-1
v_call: TRBV2
clone_size: once
cdr3_nt: TGTGCCAGCAGTGGCGGCGCCGGGACTGAAGCTTTCTTT
cdr3_aa: CASSGGAGTEAFF

d_call: -
j_call: TRBJ1-1
v_call: TRBV14
clone_size: -
cdr3_nt: TGTGCCAGCAGCCAAGTAGCAGGGAGCGCTGAAGCTTTCTTT
cdr3_aa: CASSQVAGSAEAFF

d_call: -
j_call: TRBJ1-2
v_call: TRBV19
clone_size: few
cdr3_nt: TGTGCCAGTAGTACCTGGGACACCCCTAACTATGGCTACACCTTC
cdr3_aa: CASSTWDTPNYGYTF

d_call: TRBD2
j_call: TRBJ2-5
v_call: TRBV11-3
clone_size: once
cdr3_nt: TGTGCCAGCAGCTGGGTAGCGGGAACCCAAGAGACCCAGTACTTC
cdr3_aa: CASSWVAGTQETQYF

d_call: -
j_call: TRBJ1-5
v_call: TRBV27
clone_size: few
cdr3_nt: TGTGCCAGCAGTTCACAGGGAAGATCCAATCAGCCCCAGCATTTT
cdr3_aa: CASSSQGRSNQPQHF

d_call: -
j_call: TRBJ2-3
v_call: TRBV5-6
clone_size: -
cdr3_nt: TGTGCCAGCAGACTGGGTGGGGTTAGCACAGATACGCAGTATTTT
cdr3_aa: CASRLGGVSTDTQYF

d_call: -
j_call: TRBJ2-5
v_call: TRBV7-9
clone_size: -
cdr3_nt: TGTGCCAGCAGCTTAGAACGACAGCGGGAGACCCAGTACTTC
cdr3_aa: CASSLERQRETQYF

d_call: -
j_call: TRBJ2-7
v_call: TRBV5-6
clone_size: -
cdr3_nt: TGTGCCAGCAGCTGGGAGTCCTACGAGCAGTACTTC
cdr3_aa: CASSWESYEQYF

d_call: TRBD1
j_call: TRBJ2-2
v_call: TRBV29-1
clone_size: -
cdr3_nt: TGCAGCGTTGAAGGAGACAGGGGCACCGGGGAGCTGTTTTTT
cdr3_aa: CSVEGDRGTGELFF

d_call: -
j_call: TRBJ1-3
v_call: TRBV7-9
clone_size: -
cdr3_nt: TGTGCCAGCAGCTTAGAAGGGGCGCGGGGAAACACCATATATTTT
cdr3_aa: CASSLEGARGNTIYF

d_call: -
j_call: TRBJ1-2
v_call: TRBV5-1
clone_size: -
cdr3_nt: TGCGCCAGCAGCCCCGACAACTATGGCTACACCTTC
cdr3_aa: CASSPDNYGYTF

d_call: -
j_call: TRBJ2-4
v_call: TRBV5-8
clone_size: -
cdr3_nt: TGTGCCAGCAGCAAGGGGGAGGGCCGATTCAACATTCAGTACTTC
cdr3_aa: CASSKGEGRFNIQYF

d_call: -
j_call: TRBJ1-2
v_call: TRBV5-4
clone_size: few
cdr3_nt: TGTGCCAGCAGCCGCGAGGGCCTAAGTCAAAATGGCTACACCTTC
cdr3_aa: CASSREGLSQNGYTF

d_call: -
j_call: TRBJ2-5
v_call: TRBV7-3
clone_size: once
cdr3_nt: TGTGCCAGCAGCCTCAGAGGGACCCCACTTGAGAAGGTGCCAGAGACCCAGTACTTC
cdr3_aa: CASSLRGTPLEKVPETQYF

d_call: -
j_call: TRBJ1-6
v_call: TRBV2
clone_size: -
cdr3_nt: TGTGCCAGCAGTGAAGCGATACTTCCGACCCTCCACTTT
cdr3_aa: CASSEAILPTLHF

d_call: TRBD1
j_call: TRBJ2-7
v_call: TRBV20-1
clone_size: -
cdr3_nt: TGCAGTGCTGGGGACAGACCCCTGCAGTACTTC
cdr3_aa: CSAGDRPLQYF

d_call: -
j_call: TRBJ1-1
v_call: TRBV5-1
clone_size: few
cdr3_nt: TGCGCCAGCAGCTTGGTACGGTCGAGAGCTGGGACTGAAGCTTTCTTT
cdr3_aa: CASSLVRSRAGTEAFF

d_call: -
j_call: TRBJ1-2
v_call: TRBV5-6
clone_size: -
cdr3_nt: TGTGCCAGCAGCTTGGGGGGAGAATTCTATGGCTACACCTTC
cdr3_aa: CASSLGGEFYGYTF

d_call: TRBD1
j_call: TRBJ1-2
v_call: TRBV19
clone_size: -
cdr3_nt: TGTGCCAGTAGGTCCCGGGACAGACTATATGGCTACACCTTC
cdr3_aa: CASRSRDRLYGYTF